A selection of T cell receptor beta chains follows, all from one sample in a study of T cell changes during pregnancy in multiple sclerosis. TCRdb's table, derived via immunoSEQ multiplex PCR, lists solely in-frame clones and lacks some. The table records 75,000 to 100,000 clones, 90% to 95% of them present only once. The sample here was peripheral blood, taken after pregnancy. The receptor source for this set is a female donor in good health, enrolled as a control in a pregnancy study. CDR3s include the opening cysteine and the closing phenylalanine or tryptophan. D genes are given only for firm matches.

>TRBJ2-5|TRBV18|TRBD1
CASSRDSNTETQYF
>TRBJ2-1|TRBV4-2|TRBD2
CASSRGSGGASVDEQFF
>TRBJ2-6|TRBV7-3|.
CASSSQTGANVLTF
>TRBJ1-1|TRBV4-3|TRBD1
CASSHENAGTGARAEAFF
>TRBJ2-3|TRBV6-1|.
CASSESRADTQYF
>TRBJ2-1|TRBV19|.
CATRADGYNEQFF
>TRBJ1-4|TRBV4-3|.
CASSQDGAGPDEKLFF
>TRBJ1-5|TRBV6-5|.
CASSYSRFYSNQPQHF
>TRBJ2-1|TRBV10-3|.
CAISATGKNEQFF
>TRBJ2-3|TRBV14|.
CASSRRLPGTDTQYF
>TRBJ1-2|TRBV6-5|TRBD1
CATEQGSGYTF
>TRBJ1-2|TRBV7-2|.
CASSPGYGYTF
>TRBJ1-5|TRBV7-9|.
CASSTGYSNQPQHF
>TRBJ2-5|TRBV7-2|TRBD2
CASSRSGVVQETQYF
>TRBJ2-1|TRBV19|TRBD2
CASSIGGGVSYNEQFF
>TRBJ1-5|TRBV11-1|TRBD1
CASSQETGRPQHF
>TRBJ1-2|TRBV4-1|TRBD1
CASSQVGKGADYGYTF
>TRBJ1-6|TRBV7-9|.
CASSFSGPLHF
>TRBJ1-2|TRBV27|TRBD1
CASTRAGGGSGYTF
>TRBJ2-3|TRBV5-4|.
CASSLLSDTQYF
>TRBJ2-1|TRBV29-1|TRBD2
CSVGSGLAAYNEQFF
>TRBJ1-5|TRBV7-2|.
CASSLEQINQPQHF
>TRBJ2-7|TRBV5-1|TRBD2
CASKPAGGGAYEQYF
>TRBJ2-7|TRBV9|.
CASSVLQGGEQYF
>TRBJ1-1|TRBV2|TRBD1
CASSDGTGGTEAFF
>TRBJ2-3|TRBV11-1|TRBD1
CASSPGQGGTDTQYF
>TRBJ1-1|TRBV5-1|.
CASKGQLNTEAFF
>TRBJ1-6|TRBV28|.
CASSSGQPGTLHF
>TRBJ2-3|TRBV20-1|.
CSARGTDTQYF
>TRBJ2-7|TRBV11-2|.
CASSLDWAENYEQYF
>TRBJ2-2|TRBV28|.
CASSLGTNTGELFF
>TRBJ2-7|TRBV7-2|.
CASSPTVGEYEQYF
>TRBJ2-3|TRBV5-5|TRBD1
CASSVGTGVADTQYF
>TRBJ1-6|TRBV29-1|.
CSVPYGGDGNSPLHF
>TRBJ1-6|TRBV6-5|TRBD1
CASTGDRGFNPPLHF
>TRBJ1-4|TRBV19|TRBD1
CASSMGQATNEKLFF
>TRBJ2-3|TRBV11-2|.
CASSRDFRRIDTQYF
>TRBJ2-7|TRBV5-1|TRBD1
CASSVLQGALEQYF
>TRBJ1-1|TRBV7-9|.
CASSQGQNTEAFF
>TRBJ1-1|TRBV7-2|.
CASSLRQLTEAFF
>TRBJ1-5|TRBV28|.
CASRRLGGGRSNQPQHF
>TRBJ2-3|TRBV5-4|.
CASSPKRTGTDTQYF
>TRBJ2-1|TRBV18|TRBD2
CASSPGGLAGGHNEQFF
>TRBJ2-5|TRBV5-6|TRBD2
CASSLWSGGDQETQYF
>TRBJ1-3|TRBV7-2|TRBD1
CASSLGGTGTGNTIYF
>TRBJ2-7|TRBV11-2|TRBD1
CASSTGGGSYEQYF
>TRBJ1-2|TRBV18|TRBD1
CASSPQGTGGYGYTF
>TRBJ2-2|TRBV7-6|TRBD2
CASSPVNSGGAGELFF
>TRBJ2-1|TRBV7-7|.
CATPWVRGNEQFF
>TRBJ2-1|TRBV7-3|TRBD2
CASSSGLAGGNEQFF
>TRBJ1-1|TRBV6-4|TRBD1
CVSSDRTGRATEAFF
>TRBJ1-1|TRBV6-1|.
CASSRGFSNTEAFF
>TRBJ1-3|TRBV27|TRBD1
CASSRTGLSGNTIYF
>TRBJ2-7|TRBV6-6|.
CASTPGDEQYF
>TRBJ2-7|TRBV9|.
CASSTGLSSYEQYF
>TRBJ1-6|TRBV5-4|.
CASSLRDSPLHF
>TRBJ2-1|TRBV5-1|TRBD1
CASSLAGQSRWFF
>TRBJ2-1|TRBV30|TRBD2
CAWSMGLAAYNEQFF
>TRBJ2-7|TRBV7-2|.
CASSPRTVSYEQYF
>TRBJ1-4|TRBV4-3|.
CASSQEFNSNEKLFF